The clone carrying this TCR beta chain was seen once. As yet, its antigen is unknown. This CDR3 region has 15 residues. CDR1 and CDR2 (germline): SGHDT, YYEEEE. V trimming: 4 bases; J trimming: 5 bases; junction bases outside the gene matches: 7. Amplification used 60 Vbeta primers and 13 Jbeta primers. Sequenced by immunoSEQ multiplex PCR; TCRdb stores in-frame clones only, minus some. The table has approximately 150,000 clones, about 72% seen once; the top ten hold 3.7%. These data come from a study of cytomegalovirus exposure and HLA in healthy donors. Across the whole study: Caucasian-associated ancestry cluster membership applied to around 76% of about 370 genotyped donors. Whole-study results and caveats: Evidence from a later analysis indicated that most CMV-associated TCR beta chains looked HLA-restricted. Immune exposure information available was restricted to CMV serostatus.

Sequencing input: PBMCs. The chain couples TRBV5-6 to TRBJ1-5; TRBD1 agrees at 9 bases. The sequence was obtained from a man younger than 45 in good health and CMV-seropositive. The CDR3 region has the DNA TGTGCCAGCAGCCTCGGACAGGGGTTTGATCAGCCCCAGCATTTT. Encoded protein: CASSLGQGFDQPQHF.